What follows are 6 T cell receptor beta chains derived from one specimen sequenced in a study of identical twins. From the 5' RACE reads, TCRdb called clonotypes with MiXCR, one entry per CDR3 protein. The sample comprises roughly 1,500,000 distinct CDR3 sequences, less than 40% of which are singletons, and about 0.27% rests with the top ten. Sequences were obtained from cord blood. The receptors here all came from a newborn girl in good health.

This clonotype came up a few times. Compared with germline, one end of the junction differs, possibly owing to a read error. V gene TRBV5-1 combines with J gene TRBJ2-3, with 14 bases lining up with TRBD2. The CDR3 covers 19 residues. Per germline, CDR1 SGHRS and CDR2 YFSETQ. This CDR3 reads CASSLVIGLAGGGTDTQYF. The CDR3 bases are TGCGCCAGCAGTTTGGTTATTGGACTAGCGGGGGGAGGAACAGATACGCAGTATTTT.

This clonotype was counted a few times. CDR3 in amino acids: CASPGQGRYEQYF. CDR3 coding DNA: TGTGCCAGTCCCGGACAGGGACGATACGAGCAGTACTTC. The V call is TRBV12-3 or TRBV12-4, the J call TRBJ2-7, with TRBD1 matching 8 bases. The CDR3 is made up of 13 amino acids. Unmatched junction bases numbered 8, after V lost 9 bases and J lost 4 bases.

For this clonotype: The junction departs from the called germline gene at one end, perhaps through a read error. The chain is built from TRBV24-1 and TRBJ2-1; D is unresolved. Germline V gene data show CDR1 as KGHDR and CDR2 as SFDVKD. This CDR3 has 13 residues. This chain's CDR3 is CTTSDLRVGEQFF. As DNA, the CDR3 is TGTACCACCAGTGATCTCCGGGTGGGTGAGCAGTTCTTC.

This clonotype was seen only a few times. V gene TRBV7-9 combines with J gene TRBJ1-4, with D tentatively TRBD1 (6 bases). The CDR3 totals 16 residues. Trimming took off 1 base at V and 7 bases at J, with 16 bases between the two ends. The germline V gene has CDR1 SEHNR and CDR2 FQNEAQ (reference sequence). The CDR3 region is CASSLGHIRQAEKLFF. CDR3 DNA sequence: TGTGCCAGCAGCTTAGGCCATATACGACAGGCTGAAAAACTGTTTTTT.

The table lists this clonotype with a few counts. The chain employs TRBV7-2 and TRBJ1-1; 8 bases are shared with TRBD1. The CDR3 sequence is 14 residues long. In germline, CDR1 is SGHTA, CDR2 FQGNSA. The V gene end was trimmed by 4 bases and the J gene end by 4 bases; junction bases not matched to a gene: 5. CDR3 amino acids: CASSYTGGRTEAFF. The CDR3 nucleotides read TGTGCCAGCAGCTATACAGGGGGGCGCACTGAAGCTTTCTTT.

This clonotype was recorded once. The DNA of the CDR3 is TGTGCCAGCAGTAGGATGGGGGACTACACCTTC. It codes for CASSRMGDYTF. The chain uses TRBV12-3 or TRBV12-4 and TRBJ1-2; possibly TRBD1 for D (5 bases). The CDR3 spans 11 residues. The V end was cut by 5 bases, the J end by 10 bases, with 11 bases between.